One sample yielded the 15 T cell receptor beta chains listed below, sequenced in a study of blood T cell repertoires in COVID-19. TCRdb's copy holds only in-frame clones and misses some; the assay was immunoSEQ multiplex PCR. The top ten hold approximately 2% of the sample, which has some 300,000 clones, roughly 86% seen once. Sequenced input: peripheral blood. These receptors came from a young woman with COVID-19, enrolled during active disease.

CDR3 DNA sequence: TGTGCCAGCACCTTGGACAGCGACTATGGCTACACCTTC. Residues: CASTLDSDYGYTF. The chain carries TRBV7-2 and TRBJ1-2; a weak D match, TRBD1 (6 bases). Germline CDR1 and CDR2: SGHTA and FQGNSA. V was trimmed by 7 bases and J by 3 bases, leaving 12 bases between them. This CDR3 spans 13 amino acids.

This rearrangement joins TRBV12-3 or TRBV12-4 to TRBJ1-6; D not certain. The CDR3 covers 12 residues. V lost 7 bases, J lost 10 bases, and 11 bases lay in between. CDR3 nucleotide sequence: TGTGCCAGCAAGGCGGGTCCCTCACCCCTCCACTTT. As protein: CASKAGPSPLHF.

The chain uses TRBV30 and TRBJ1-1; D is possibly TRBD1 (5 bases). Germline CDR1 GTSNPN, CDR2 SVGIG (reference sequence). The CDR3 is made up of 16 amino acids. Trimming took off 4 bases at V and 8 bases at J, with 26 bases between the two ends. The CDR3 loop reads CAWTTLGGGVREEAFF. DNA of the CDR3: TGTGCCTGGACGACCCTGGGCGGGGGAGTGAGGGAAGAAGCTTTCTTT. Full variable domain (missing parts from reference TRBV30 and TRBJ1-1): SQTIHQWPATLVQPVGSPLSLECTVEGTSNPNLYWYRQAAGRGLQLLFYSVGIGQISSEVPQNLSASRPQDRQFILSSKKLLLSDSGFYLCAWTTLGGGVREEAFFGQGTRLTVV.

The chain recombines TRBV10-3 with TRBJ1-1; TRBD1 is a possible D gene (6 bases). Looked up from germline, CDR1 is ENHRY and CDR2 is SYGVKD. V was clipped by 10 bases and J by 4 bases, with 16 bases between them. There are 13 residues in the CDR3. CDR3 sequence (DNA): TGTGCCAGCGCCGCCGAACAGGGCACTGAAGCTTTCTTT. Translating gives CASAAEQGTEAFF.

The rearrangement links TRBV7-9 to TRBJ1-2; no clear D. This CDR3 has 13 amino acids. V gave up 7 bases and J gave up 6 bases, with 15 bases separating them. Germline V gene data show CDR1 as SEHNR and CDR2 as FQNEAQ (reference sequence). CDR3 sequence: CASTESEVHGYTF. CDR3 nucleotides: TGTGCCAGCACCGAATCAGAGGTACATGGCTACACCTTC.

The CDR3 bases are TGTGCCAGCAGCTTATTAGCGGGGGGAAACACAGATACGCAGTATTTT. This encodes CASSLLAGGNTDTQYF. V usage is TRBV7-2 and J usage is TRBJ2-3; 10 bases line up with TRBD2. The germline V gene encodes CDR1 SGHTA and CDR2 FQGNSA. The CDR3 length is 16 residues. The V and J ends lost 2 bases and 2 bases, in that order; junction bases with no gene match: 4.

The genes are TRBV6-2 or TRBV6-3 and TRBJ1-1, with D possibly TRBD1 on 5 matching bases. V lost 2 bases and J 1 base, leaving 5 bases between the germline ends. This CDR3 is 13 amino acids long. Germline CDR1 MNHEY, CDR2 SVGEGT. DNA of the CDR3: TGTGCCAGCAGTTACACAGGGAACACTGAAGCTTTCTTT. Amino acids: CASSYTGNTEAFF.

The genes are TRBV28 and TRBJ1-2; 8 bases fit TRBD1. Germline assignment: CDR1 MDHEN and CDR2 SYDVKM. Losses at the gene ends were 6 bases for V and 4 bases for J; bases not matched to a gene: 4. The CDR3 loop spans 13 amino acids. CDR3 amino acids: CASSLTGVYGYTF. Written as DNA, the CDR3 is TGTGCCAGCAGCTTGACAGGGGTCTATGGCTACACCTTC.

The gene calls are TRBV5-4 and TRBJ1-1, with TRBD1 matching over 10 bases. The V segment lost 5 bases and the J segment 1 base; nucleotides outside the gene matches: 5. The CDR3 spans 15 residues. Germline V gives CDR1 SGHNT, CDR2 YYREEE (reference sequence). CDR3 sequence reads: CASRSRDRGNTEAFF. The CDR3 DNA is TGTGCCAGCAGGTCCCGGGACAGGGGGAACACTGAAGCTTTCTTT.

The chain couples TRBV7-9 to TRBJ2-2; no clear D. CDR3 length: 12 residues. The V gene's germline CDR1 is SEHNR and CDR2 FQNEAQ (reference sequence). Trimming took off 3 bases at V and 6 bases at J, with 5 bases between the two ends. CDR3 protein: CASSLGPGELFF. CDR3 DNA: TGTGCCAGCAGCTTGGGCCCCGGGGAGCTGTTTTTT. The entire variable domain, with the rest obtained from reference TRBV7-9 and TRBJ2-2, is as follows: DTGVSQNPRHKITKRGQNVTFRCDPISEHNRLYWYRQTLGQGPEFLTYFQNEAQLEKSRLLSDRFSAERPKGSFSTLEIQRTEQGDSAMYLCASSLGPGELFFGEGSRLTVL.

V gene TRBV2 combines with J gene TRBJ2-3; 7 bases match TRBD1. V trimming: 4 bases; J trimming: 1 base; junction bases outside the gene matches: 11. The CDR3 runs 17 residues. The germline V gene has CDR1 SNHLY and CDR2 FYNNEI. In DNA, the CDR3 is TGTGCCAGCAGTGCCCAGCTATTAGGGGGCGGCACAGATACGCAGTATTTT. Translated, it gives CASSAQLLGGGTDTQYF.

This chain joins TRBV29-1 and TRBJ2-1; 7 bases are a match to TRBD2. This CDR3 is 13 amino acids long. Per the germline V gene, CDR1 is SQVTM and CDR2 is ANQGSEA. Trimming removed 7 bases from V and 1 base from J; junction bases left unmatched: 4. The CDR3: CSASLASYNEQFF. CDR3 DNA: TGCAGCGCCTCACTAGCGTCCTACAATGAGCAGTTCTTC.

V usage is TRBV5-6 and J usage is TRBJ2-1; D call uncertain. Deletions cut 0 bases from V and 3 bases from J, with 4 bases between. The germline V gene encodes CDR1 SGHDT and CDR2 YYEEEE. The CDR3 is 13 residues long. CDR3 amino acids: CASSLDYYNEQFF. CDR3 bases: TGTGCCAGCAGCTTGGACTACTACAATGAGCAGTTCTTC.

This rearrangement joins TRBV9 to TRBJ2-3, with 10 bases matching TRBD2. The germline V gene has CDR1 SGDLS and CDR2 YYNGEE. The CDR3 loop spans 16 amino acids. V was pared by 0 bases and J by 2 bases, with 3 bases of the junction left unmatched. For the CDR3, the DNA is TGTGCCAGCAGCGTAGAAAGCGGGGGGGTCACAGATACGCAGTATTTT. Translating it yields CASSVESGGVTDTQYF.

The chain couples TRBV11-3 to TRBJ2-4; 9 bases are a match to TRBD2. V gave up 4 bases and J gave up 3 bases; unmatched junction bases: 13. Germline assignment: CDR1 SGHNT and CDR2 YENEEA. The CDR3 runs to 18 residues. The CDR3 region has the DNA TGTGCCAGCAGCTACGCGCGGGGGGGGAGTTTGGTCAAAAACATTCAGTACTTC. It encodes CASSYARGGSLVKNIQYF.